These 24 T cell receptor beta chains originate from one sample sequenced in a study of control samples from healthy donors and cancer patients. Clones were sequenced by immunoSEQ multiplex PCR, and TCRdb holds only the in-frame ones, with some missing. The table has 110,000 to 150,000 clones, 75% to 90% seen once. The sequenced sample was blood. The source is a man in his thirties or forties in good health.

CDR3 protein: CASSLAPNQETQYF. The CDR3 DNA reads TGTGCCAGCAGCTTAGCGCCCAATCAAGAGACCCAGTACTTC. The chain couples TRBV7-9 to TRBJ2-5; D gene unclear. This CDR3 contains 14 residues. Germline CDR1 and CDR2: SEHNR and FQNEAQ (reference sequence). Trimming took 0 bases from V and 2 from J, leaving 7 bases between them. The variable domain in full, completed from reference TRBV7-9 and TRBJ2-5, reads DTGVSQNPRHKITKRGQNVTFRCDPISEHNRLYWYRQTLGQGPEFLTYFQNEAQLEKSRLLSDRFSAERPKGSFSTLEIQRTEQGDSAMYLCASSLAPNQETQYFGPGTRLLVL.

The chain is built from TRBV27 and TRBJ2-7, with 10 bases fitting TRBD2. Germline CDR1 reads MNHEY; CDR2 reads SMNVEV (reference sequence). CDR3 size: 14 residues. Trimming at V came to 8 bases and at J to 2 bases, leaving 6 bases not matched to a gene. CDR3 nucleotides: TGTGCCAGCGGCCGGACTAGCGGAGCCTACGAGCAGTACTTC. Protein: CASGRTSGAYEQYF.

V gene TRBV7-2 combines with J gene TRBJ2-5, with 7 bases that match TRBD2. CDR1 is SGHTA and CDR2 is FQGNSA in the germline V gene. V trimming: 3 bases; J trimming: 4 bases; junction bases outside the gene matches: 2. The length of the CDR3 is 13 residues. CDR3 DNA: TGTGCCAGCAGCTTGTGGGGGGGAGAGACCCAGTACTTC. As protein: CASSLWGGETQYF.

The chain is built from TRBV6-4 and TRBJ2-3, with TRBD2 matching over 9 bases. The V and J ends lost 0 bases and 5 bases, in that order; junction bases with no gene match: 6. In germline, CDR1 is MRHNA, CDR2 SNTAGT. The CDR3 is made up of 16 amino acids. DNA of the CDR3: TGTGCCAGCAGTGACTCCGCTAGCGGGATCATAGATACGCAGTATTTT. It specifies CASSDSASGIIDTQYF.

The chain uses TRBV11-3 and TRBJ1-1; D ambiguous. Germline CDR1 is SGHNT and CDR2 is YENEEA. V shed 6 bases and J shed 2 bases, with 16 bases lying between them. The CDR3 extends over 15 amino acids. The CDR3 nucleotides are TGTGCCAGCAGTATTACCCCAGCCGGAAACACTGAAGCTTTCTTT. This sequence encodes CASSITPAGNTEAFF. The whole variable domain, filled in from reference TRBV11-3 and TRBJ1-1, reads EAGVVQSPRYKIIEKKQPVAFWCNPISGHNTLYWYLQNLGQGPELLIRYENEEAVDDSQLPKDRFSAERLKGVDSTLKIQPAELGDSAVYLCASSITPAGNTEAFFGQGTRLTVV.

The rearrangement joins TRBV2 to TRBJ2-1; D is ambiguous. The V and J ends lost 4 bases and 3 bases respectively, with 7 bases between them. The CDR3 length is 13 residues. Germline V gives CDR1 SNHLY, CDR2 FYNNEI. The CDR3 region is CASSVGNYNEQFF. The CDR3 region has the DNA TGTGCCAGCAGTGTAGGCAACTACAATGAGCAGTTCTTC.

The rearrangement uses TRBV5-1 and TRBJ2-5; 12 bases agree with TRBD1. CDR1 and CDR2 (germline): SGHRS, YFSETQ. CDR3 size: 15 residues. Unmatched junction bases numbered 6, after V lost 4 bases and J lost 5 bases. The CDR3 region is CASSGGTGGDETQYF. CDR3 in DNA: TGCGCCAGCAGCGGGGGGACAGGGGGCGATGAGACCCAGTACTTC.

CDR3 amino acids: CASSYQGPTDAPLHF. In nucleotides, the CDR3 is TGTGCCAGCAGTTACCAGGGCCCAACGGATGCCCCCCTCCACTTT. The rearrangement joins TRBV6-5 to TRBJ1-6, with TRBD1 as a possible D gene (5 bases). This CDR3 has 15 residues. Germline CDR1 reads MNHEY; CDR2 reads SVGAGI. V was shortened by 2 bases and J by 13 bases, with 18 bases between the two germline ends.

The genes are TRBV5-5 and TRBJ2-3; perhaps TRBD2 as D (6 bases). Trimming left V 2 bases short and J 4 bases short, with 17 bases between. The germline V gene has CDR1 SGHKS and CDR2 YYEKEE (reference sequence). The length of the CDR3 is 16 residues. The CDR3 loop reads CASSFYQDSGADTQYF. The CDR3 region has the DNA TGTGCCAGCAGCTTTTATCAGGACTCGGGGGCAGATACGCAGTATTTT.

The chain combines TRBV7-6 with TRBJ1-6; the D is unclear. CDR1 is SGHVS, CDR2 FNYEAQ, per germline. The CDR3 extends over 15 amino acids. V lost 5 bases to trimming and J lost 4 bases, with 12 bases between them. The CDR3 sequence is CASSLVEPYNSPLHF. The CDR3 DNA reads TGTGCCAGCAGCCTAGTGGAACCGTATAATTCACCCCTCCACTTT. Drawing the rest from reference TRBV7-6 and TRBJ1-6, the complete variable domain is GAGVSQSPRYKVTKRGQDVALRCDPISGHVSLYWYRQALGQGPEFLTYFNYEAQQDKSGLPNDRFSAERPEGSISTLTIQRTEQRDSAMYRCASSLVEPYNSPLHFGNGTRLTVT.

The chain carries TRBV6-6 and TRBJ1-4, with D unclear. The V and J ends lost 1 base and 6 bases respectively, with 12 bases between them. Germline lookup yields CDR1 MNHNY and CDR2 SVGAGI (reference sequence). This CDR3 has 15 amino acids. CDR3 sequence (DNA): TGTGCCAGCAGTTACTTAGGGCAGCGTGATGAAAAACTGTTTTTT. It encodes CASSYLGQRDEKLFF.

The gene calls are TRBV4-3 and TRBJ1-2; 8 positions match TRBD1. The V and J ends lost 3 bases and 2 bases, in that order; junction bases with no gene match: 2. This CDR3 contains 14 residues. Germline V gene sequence: CDR1 LGHNA, CDR2 YSLEER. The CDR3 region has the DNA TGCGCCAGCAGCCAGAGACAGGGGAACTATGGCTACACCTTC. Its protein product is CASSQRQGNYGYTF.

V gene TRBV11-3 combines with J gene TRBJ2-1; maybe TRBD1 (8 bases). V was clipped by 4 bases and J by 6 bases, with 13 bases between them. Germline CDR1 reads SGHNT; CDR2 reads YENEEA. The CDR3 extends over 14 amino acids. CDR3 sequence (DNA): TGTGCCAGCAGCTCATACAGGGGGGGCAATGAGCAGTTCTTC. This gives the protein CASSSYRGGNEQFF.

CDR3 sequence reads: CASSPRQNNEEQYF. The CDR3 DNA reads as TGTGCCAGCTCACCACGCCAGAACAATGAGGAGCAGTACTTC. This chain uses TRBV18 with TRBJ2-7; D uncertain. The CDR3 runs to 14 residues. Looked up from germline, CDR1 is KGHSH and CDR2 is LQKENI. V dropped 1 base and J dropped 7 bases, with 14 bases sitting between them.

The V and J genes are TRBV24-1 and TRBJ2-7; tentatively, D is TRBD1 or TRBD2 (5 bases each). The V gene's germline CDR1 is KGHDR and CDR2 SFDVKD. V lost 1 base to trimming and J lost 5 bases, with 11 bases between them. The CDR3 runs to 14 residues. In DNA form, the CDR3 reads TGTGCCACCAGTGATTTCCGGGACGGCGACGAGCAGTACTTC. As protein: CATSDFRDGDEQYF.

The DNA for the CDR3 is TGTGCCAGCAGTTTATTATACTCTCGGCCTAACTTAGGCGATGAGCAGTTCTTC. Protein sequence: CASSLLYSRPNLGDEQFF. The V gene is TRBV27, the J gene TRBJ2-1; D remains unclear. V dropped 1 base and J dropped 8 bases, with 24 bases sitting between them. The CDR3 is 18 residues long. Germline CDR1 reads MNHEY; CDR2 reads SMNVEV (reference sequence).

The chain links TRBV9 to TRBJ1-2; D gene ambiguous. CDR3 length: 14 residues. Trimming removed 0 bases at V and 5 bases at J, with 11 bases between. Germline lookup yields CDR1 SGDLS and CDR2 YYNGEE. The CDR3 DNA follows: TGTGCCAGCAGCGTAGGGGCGAACCCGTATGGCTACACCTTC. This encodes CASSVGANPYGYTF.

This clone was seen just once. This chain joins TRBV4-3 and TRBJ2-2, with D perhaps assigned TRBD1 or TRBD2 (5 bases each). Germline-derived CDR1 and CDR2 are LGHNA and YSLEER. This CDR3 is 16 amino acids long. Trimming took off 1 base at V and 5 bases at J, with 14 bases between the two ends. Here the CDR3 reads CASSQGRRPGTGELFF. The CDR3 coding sequence is TGCGCCAGCAGCCAAGGGAGGCGCCCAGGGACCGGGGAGCTGTTTTTT.

The rearrangement uses TRBV27 and TRBJ1-1; possible D gene TRBD1, 6 bases. The V end lost 5 bases, the J end lost 4 bases, and 17 bases lay between the germline ends. Per germline, CDR1 MNHEY and CDR2 SMNVEV (reference sequence). This CDR3 spans 15 amino acids. The CDR3 nucleotides are TGTGCCAGCAGTATTTACAGGGTGAGTTCCACTGAAGCTTTCTTT. This translates into CASSIYRVSSTEAFF.

The chain links TRBV11-3 to TRBJ2-2; 8 positions match TRBD2. The V and J ends lost 6 bases and 6 bases, in that order; junction bases with no gene match: 12. There are 16 residues in the CDR3. CDR1 is SGHNT and CDR2 is YENEEA in the germline V gene. The DNA for the CDR3 is TGTGCCAGCAGGCCAGGCGGGGGGCTTATCGCCGGGGAGCTGTTTTTT. Translating it yields CASRPGGGLIAGELFF.

The gene calls are TRBV5-3 and TRBJ2-3, with a tentative D call TRBD2 (6 bases). TRBV5-3 is designated an ORF whose function remains uncertain. The CDR3 loop spans 13 amino acids. V was trimmed by 7 bases and J by 2 bases, leaving 11 bases between them. The CDR3 sequence: CARELADTDTQYF. The DNA for the CDR3 is TGTGCCAGAGAACTAGCAGACACAGATACGCAGTATTTT.

This clone has just a few counts. The rearrangement links TRBV27 to TRBJ2-6; D ambiguous. The CDR3 contains 18 residues. Looked up from germline, CDR1 is MNHEY and CDR2 is SMNVEV (reference sequence). V was shortened by 3 bases and J by 0 bases, with 15 bases between the two germline ends. CDR3 bases: TGTGCCAGCAGTTTCCGGGCCGCACCCCTCTCTGGGGCCAACGTCCTGACTTTC. Translating it yields CASSFRAAPLSGANVLTF.

This clone has just one count. The genes are TRBV18 and TRBJ2-2; 9 bases are shared with TRBD2. Germline V gene data show CDR1 as KGHSH and CDR2 as LQKENI. This CDR3 comprises 16 residues. V shed 2 bases and J 1 base; nucleotides not matched to a gene: 2. The CDR3 DNA follows: TGTGCCAGCTCACCAGGACTAGCGATGAACACCGGGGAGCTGTTTTTT. Translation: CASSPGLAMNTGELFF.

This sequence joins TRBV11-2 and TRBJ2-3, with D unresolved. Per the germline V gene, CDR1 is SGHAT and CDR2 is FQNNGV. There are 15 residues in the CDR3. V was trimmed by 2 bases and J by 1 base, leaving 10 bases between them. The CDR3 protein is CASSLQGLGTDTQYF. CDR3 in DNA: TGTGCCAGCAGCTTACAAGGGCTGGGCACAGATACGCAGTATTTT.